This is a list of T cell receptor beta chains from one sample in a study of blood T cell repertoires in COVID-19. Assay used: immunoSEQ multiplex PCR; TCRdb lists only in-frame clones, some missing. The table shows a few hundred thousand clones, with approximately 86% occurring only once. The sample taken for sequencing was peripheral blood. The receptors come from a woman aged 55-69 years with COVID-19, enrolled during active disease. CDR3s include the opening cysteine and the closing phenylalanine or tryptophan. The D gene is left open where the match is weak. Not all rows give a size; the values are once, few, many and, for expanded clones, a class.

- | TRBJ2-5 | TRBV29-1 | - | CSVASSGPWETQYF | TGCAGCGTTGCTTCTTCTGGCCCGTGGGAGACCCAGTACTTC
- | TRBJ2-1 | TRBV19 | TRBD1 | CASSRQGRLDNEQFF | TGTGCCAGTAGTCGACAGGGTCGTCTGGACAATGAGCAGTTCTTC
- | TRBJ2-3 | TRBV7-2 | TRBD1 | CASSLASGQGIDTQYF | TGTGCCAGCAGCTTAGCTTCGGGACAGGGAATAGATACGCAGTATTTT
once | TRBJ2-5 | TRBV19 | TRBD2 | CASAAGGVQETQYF | TGTGCCTCCGCAGCGGGGGGGGTCCAAGAGACCCAGTACTTC
- | TRBJ2-5 | TRBV2 | - | CASTEGVWETQYF | TGTGCCAGCACCGAGGGAGTATGGGAGACCCAGTACTTC
- | TRBJ1-4 | TRBV18 | - | CASSLADGNNEKLFF | TGTGCCAGCTCACTGGCGGACGGGAATAATGAAAAACTGTTTTTT
- | TRBJ2-5 | TRBV10-1 | - | CASSESGRTGTQYF | TGCGCCAGCAGTGAGTCGGGTAGAACGGGGACCCAGTACTTC
- | TRBJ1-6 | TRBV30 | TRBD1 | CAWSVRDRGNSPLHF | TGTGCCTGGAGTGTACGGGACAGGGGTAATTCACCCCTCCACTTT
- | TRBJ2-1 | TRBV27 | TRBD2 | CASSLMVSGGKGNEQFF | TGTGCCAGCAGTTTGATGGTTAGCGGGGGGAAGGGTAATGAGCAGTTCTTC
once | TRBJ1-6 | TRBV19 | TRBD1 | CASRDRGFYNSPLHF | TGTGCCAGTAGAGACAGGGGGTTCTATAATTCACCCCTCCACTTT
- | TRBJ2-7 | TRBV5-5 | - | CASSLVGSSYEQYF | TGTGCCAGCAGCTTGGTCGGGAGCTCCTACGAGCAGTACTTC
- | TRBJ1-4 | TRBV5-1 | TRBD1 | CASSPTGGGEKLFF | TGCGCCAGCAGCCCAACAGGGGGCGGTGAAAAACTGTTTTTT
- | TRBJ1-1 | TRBV6-5 | TRBD1 | CASPGGANTEAFF | TGTGCCAGCCCAGGGGGCGCGAACACTGAAGCTTTCTTT
few | TRBJ2-7 | TRBV2 | TRBD1 | CASSEGGTALRRYF | TGTGCCAGCAGTGAGGGTGGGACAGCCTTACGGAGGTACTTC
- | TRBJ2-7 | TRBV5-1 | TRBD2 | CASSLLTSGVEQYF | TGCGCCAGCAGCTTACTGACTAGCGGGGTCGAGCAGTACTTC
- | TRBJ1-1 | TRBV7-7 | TRBD1 | CASSWPPTGRNTEAFF | TGTGCCAGCAGTTGGCCCCCGACAGGGCGGAACACTGAAGCTTTCTTT
- | TRBJ2-7 | TRBV27 | TRBD1 | CASTRSGTGASYEQYF | TGTGCCAGCACGCGCTCCGGGACAGGGGCCTCCTACGAGCAGTACTTC
- | TRBJ2-4 | TRBV6-5 | TRBD1 | CASSRGQSKNIQYF | TGTGCCAGCAGCAGGGGACAGTCCAAAAACATTCAGTACTTC
- | TRBJ1-2 | TRBV2 | TRBD1 | CASSEGTGIYGYTF | TGTGCCAGCAGTGAAGGGACAGGAATCTATGGCTACACCTTC
once | TRBJ2-7 | TRBV4-1 | TRBD2 | CASSSVAGGFEGRYEQYF | TGCGCCAGCAGCTCGGTAGCGGGGGGGTTTGAAGGGAGGTACGAGCAGTACTTC
- | TRBJ1-3 | TRBV6-5 | TRBD1 | CASSHERQGLGYF | TGTGCCAGCAGCCACGAACGACAGGGCCTAGGATATTTT
once | TRBJ1-2 | TRBV5-4 | - | CASSLEGLSYGYTF | TGTGCCAGCAGCTTGGAGGGGCTTTCCTATGGCTACACCTTC
- | TRBJ2-3 | TRBV18 | - | CASSPAGFPATDTQYF | TGTGCCAGCTCACCGGCAGGGTTCCCAGCTACAGATACGCAGTATTTT
many | TRBJ2-7 | TRBV11-3 | - | CASTHQSGYEQYF | TGTGCCAGCACCCACCAGTCCGGGTACGAGCAGTACTTC
- | TRBJ1-6 | TRBV7-9 | - | CASSLGHYNSPLHF | TGTGCCAGCAGCCTGGGACACTATAATTCACCCCTCCACTTT
once | TRBJ2-7 | TRBV1 | - | CTSSPPEGDSYEQYF | TGCACCAGCAGCCCACCCGAGGGGGACTCCTACGAGCAGTACTTC